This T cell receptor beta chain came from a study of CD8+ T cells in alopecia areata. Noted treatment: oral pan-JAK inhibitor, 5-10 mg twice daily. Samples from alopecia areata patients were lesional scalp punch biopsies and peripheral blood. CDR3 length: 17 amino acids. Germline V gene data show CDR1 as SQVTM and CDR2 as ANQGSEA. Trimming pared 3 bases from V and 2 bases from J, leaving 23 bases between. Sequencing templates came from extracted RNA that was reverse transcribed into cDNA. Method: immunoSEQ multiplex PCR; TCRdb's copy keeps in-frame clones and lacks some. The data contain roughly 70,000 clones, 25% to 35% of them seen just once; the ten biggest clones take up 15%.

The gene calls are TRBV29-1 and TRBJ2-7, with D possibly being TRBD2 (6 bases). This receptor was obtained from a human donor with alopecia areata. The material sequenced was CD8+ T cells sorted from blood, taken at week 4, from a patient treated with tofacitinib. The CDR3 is CSVEVGGRVDRTYEQYF. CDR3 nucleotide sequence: TGCAGCGTTGAGGTGGGGGGAAGAGTTGACAGAACCTACGAGCAGTACTTC.